This entry is about one T cell receptor (beta chain). Profiled with immunoSEQ multiplex PCR; TCRdb holds only in-frame clones, not every one. Among roughly 38,000 clones listed, about 90% were seen once. The sample originates from a study of T cell changes during pregnancy in multiple sclerosis. Trimming cost V 5 bases and J 8 bases; bases outside gene matches: 6. The V gene's germline CDR1 is SGHTA and CDR2 FQGNSA. CDR3 length: 15 residues. The V and J genes are TRBV7-2 and TRBJ2-1; 13 bases agree with TRBD2. The sequence was obtained from a female donor in good health, enrolled as a control in a pregnancy study. The sample was CD4+ T cells from peripheral blood mononuclear cells, taken after pregnancy. The CDR3 region has the DNA TGTGCCAGCAGCCTAACTAGCGGGAGGGGCTATGAGCAGTTCTTC. It encodes CASSLTSGRGYEQFF. Variable domain in full (rest from reference TRBV7-2 and TRBJ2-1): GAGVSQSPSNKVTEKGKDVELRCDPISGHTALYWYRQSLGQGLEFLIYFQGNSAPDKSGLPSDRFSAERTGGSVSTLTIQRTQQEDSAVYLCASSLTSGRGYEQFFGPGTRLTVL.